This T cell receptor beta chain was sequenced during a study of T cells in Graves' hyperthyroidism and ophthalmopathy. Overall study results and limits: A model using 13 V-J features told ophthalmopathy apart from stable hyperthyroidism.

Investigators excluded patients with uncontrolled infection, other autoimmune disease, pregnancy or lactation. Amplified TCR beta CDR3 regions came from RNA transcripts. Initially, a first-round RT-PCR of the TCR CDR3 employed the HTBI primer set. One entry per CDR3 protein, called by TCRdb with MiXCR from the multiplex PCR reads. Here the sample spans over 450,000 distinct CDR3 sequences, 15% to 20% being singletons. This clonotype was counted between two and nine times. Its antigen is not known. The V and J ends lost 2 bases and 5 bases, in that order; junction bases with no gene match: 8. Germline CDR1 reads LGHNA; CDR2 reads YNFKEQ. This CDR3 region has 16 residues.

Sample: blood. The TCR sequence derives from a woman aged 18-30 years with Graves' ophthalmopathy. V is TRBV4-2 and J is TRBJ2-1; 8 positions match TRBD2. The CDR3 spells CASSQKGSGVNNEQFF. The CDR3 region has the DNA TGTGCCAGCAGCCAAAAAGGTAGCGGGGTAAACAATGAGCAGTTCTTC.